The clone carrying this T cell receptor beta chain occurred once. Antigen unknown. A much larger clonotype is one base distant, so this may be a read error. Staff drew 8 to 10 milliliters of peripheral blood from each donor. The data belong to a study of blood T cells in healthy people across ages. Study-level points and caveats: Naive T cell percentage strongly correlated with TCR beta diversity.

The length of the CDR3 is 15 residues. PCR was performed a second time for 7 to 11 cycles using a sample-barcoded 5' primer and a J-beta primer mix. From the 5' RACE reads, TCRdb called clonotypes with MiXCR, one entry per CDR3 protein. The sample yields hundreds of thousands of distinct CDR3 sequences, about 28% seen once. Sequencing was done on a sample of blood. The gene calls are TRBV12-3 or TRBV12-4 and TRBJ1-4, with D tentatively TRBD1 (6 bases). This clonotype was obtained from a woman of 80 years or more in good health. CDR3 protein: CASSLGTAPNEELFF. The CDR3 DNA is TGTGCCAGCAGTTTAGGGACAGCGCCTAATGAAGAACTGTTTTTT.